The 21 T cell receptor beta chains presented below share a single source sample, sequenced in a study of blood T cell repertoires in COVID-19. TCRdb keeps only in-frame clones here, not all; method: immunoSEQ multiplex PCR. The sample holds some 150,000 clones; about 83% are singletons and the top ten take roughly 4.3%. Sequenced material: peripheral blood. All receptors come from a woman between 35 and 50 years old with acute or convalescent COVID-19.

The chain has TRBV15 and TRBJ1-3; TRBD1 might be the D (6 bases). This CDR3 contains 15 residues. V shed 3 bases and J shed 4 bases, with 13 bases lying between them. Per germline, CDR1 LNHNV and CDR2 YYDKDF (reference sequence). The CDR3 loop reads CATSSGGALGNTIYF. CDR3 in DNA: TGTGCCACCAGCAGCGGGGGGGCCCTGGGAAACACCATATATTTT. Full variable domain (rest looked up from reference TRBV15 and TRBJ1-3): DAMVIQNPRYQVTQFGKPVTLSCSQTLNHNVMYWYQQKSSQAPKLLFHYYDKDFNNEADTPDNFQSRRPNTSFCFLDIRSPGLGDTAMYLCATSSGGALGNTIYFGEGSWLTVV.

The table lists this clone with a few counts. The V gene is TRBV9, the J gene TRBJ1-1; a weak D match, TRBD1 (5 bases). Germline-derived CDR1 and CDR2 are SGDLS and YYNGEE. V gave up 2 bases and J gave up 4 bases, with 9 bases separating them. This CDR3 comprises 13 residues. The CDR3 DNA sequence: TGTGCCAGCAGCGTCGGGGGGTTCACTGAAGCTTTCTTT. Translating gives CASSVGGFTEAFF.

V and J are TRBV18 and TRBJ1-4; D is perhaps TRBD1 (5 bases). This CDR3 is 15 amino acids long. Per the germline V gene, CDR1 is KGHSH and CDR2 is LQKENI. The V end lost 1 base, the J end lost 6 bases, and 12 bases lay between the germline ends. For the CDR3, the DNA is TGTGCCAGCTCACCACGGGCAGGGCCCGATGAAAAACTGTTTTTT. As protein: CASSPRAGPDEKLFF.

The V call is TRBV7-2, the J call TRBJ1-6; D remains unclear. This CDR3 is built from 15 residues. Trimming stripped 5 bases from V and 9 bases from J, with 17 bases between. Germline values: CDR1 SGHTA, CDR2 FQGNSA. CDR3 region: CASSQVWVAGSPLHF. CDR3 nucleotides: TGTGCCAGCAGCCAAGTATGGGTCGCGGGTTCACCCCTCCACTTT. Together with reference TRBV7-2 and TRBJ1-6, the CDR3 gives the full variable domain: GAGVSQSPSNKVTEKGKDVELRCDPISGHTALYWYRQSLGQGLEFLIYFQGNSAPDKSGLPSDRFSAERTGGSVSTLTIQRTQQEDSAVYLCASSQVWVAGSPLHFGNGTRLTVT.

In its sample, this clone was seen a few times. The chain combines TRBV18 with TRBJ1-1; 11 positions match TRBD1. Germline CDR1 is KGHSH and CDR2 is LQKENI. This CDR3 is built from 16 residues. Trimming at V came to 3 bases and at J to 4 bases, leaving 7 bases not matched to a gene. The CDR3 region is CASSPQGTGGFTEAFF. DNA for the CDR3: TGTGCCAGCTCACCGCAGGGGACAGGGGGTTTCACTGAAGCTTTCTTT.

Worth noting for this clone: This sample also contains other DNA sequences that code for the same CDR3. This chain joins TRBV7-9 and TRBJ2-7; D is undetermined. The germline V and J ends were trimmed by 5 bases and 4 bases, with 6 bases remaining between them. The germline V gene encodes CDR1 SEHNR and CDR2 FQNEAQ (reference sequence). The CDR3 runs 11 residues. The CDR3: CASSPSYEQYF. The CDR3 coding sequence is TGTGCCAGCAGCCCGTCTTACGAGCAGTACTTC.

The genes are TRBV15 and TRBJ2-7; 9 positions match TRBD2. Germline loops: CDR1 LNHNV, CDR2 YYDKDF (reference sequence). CDR3 length: 14 amino acids. Trimming cost V 5 bases and J 3 bases; bases outside gene matches: 5. CDR3 DNA sequence: TGTGCCACCAGCTCTGGGACTAGCAGCTACGAGCAGTACTTC. Its translation is CATSSGTSSYEQYF.

The chain links TRBV27 to TRBJ2-2; TRBD2 is a possible D gene (7 bases). Trimming removed 5 bases at V and 4 bases at J, with 29 bases between. CDR1 MNHEY and CDR2 SMNVEV come from the germline V gene (reference sequence). The CDR3 is 20 residues long. CDR3 bases: TGTGCCAGCAGTCCCCGGCGGTATAGGGGGGGGGATACGGTCACCGGGGAGCTGTTTTTT. Its translation is CASSPRRYRGGDTVTGELFF.

The count of this clone is one. The chain joins TRBV7-2 to TRBJ1-2; the D gene is possibly TRBD1 (6 bases). The germline V gene has CDR1 SGHTA and CDR2 FQGNSA. The CDR3 contains 13 residues. Trimming took off 5 bases at V and 8 bases at J, with 15 bases between the two ends. The chain's CDR3 is CASSPHRVGGYTF. The DNA for the CDR3 is TGTGCCAGCAGCCCTCACAGGGTAGGCGGCTACACCTTC.

The genes are TRBV5-8 and TRBJ1-5, with D uncertain. Germline V gene sequence: CDR1 SGHTS, CDR2 YDEGEE. V was cut by 0 bases and J by 4 bases, with 11 bases left in between. The CDR3 loop spans 15 amino acids. The CDR3 sequence: CASSLAWGGNQPQHF. The CDR3 coding sequence is TGTGCCAGCAGCTTGGCCTGGGGAGGTAATCAGCCCCAGCATTTT.

The chain is built from TRBV27 and TRBJ1-4; unclear D gene. V lost 2 bases to trimming and J lost 0 bases, with 7 bases between them. There are 15 residues in the CDR3. Per the germline V gene, CDR1 is MNHEY and CDR2 is SMNVEV (reference sequence). The CDR3 reads CASSLEYATNEKLFF. CDR3 coding DNA: TGTGCCAGCAGTTTAGAGTACGCAACTAATGAAAAACTGTTTTTT.

This chain links TRBV6-5 with TRBJ2-1, with D tentatively TRBD1 (6 bases). V was pared by 1 base and J by 6 bases, with 10 bases between. Germline CDR1 is MNHEY and CDR2 is SVGAGI. The CDR3 is 14 residues long. CDR3 DNA sequence: TGTGCCAGCAGTTACTTTCAGGGGATCAATGAGCAGTTCTTC. Translated: CASSYFQGINEQFF.

This rearrangement joins TRBV11-2 to TRBJ2-3; 12 bases agree with TRBD2. The CDR3 contains 16 residues. V dropped 3 bases and J dropped 5; count of bases not matched to a gene: 6. Germline V gives CDR1 SGHAT, CDR2 FQNNGV. CDR3 amino acids: CASSFTTSGRKDTQYF. In DNA form, the CDR3 reads TGTGCCAGCAGCTTCACGACTAGCGGGAGAAAAGATACGCAGTATTTT.

This rearrangement joins TRBV7-3 to TRBJ2-1; TRBD2 aligns across 10 bases. Germline V gene data show CDR1 as SGHTA and CDR2 as FQGTGA. V lost 5 bases to trimming and J lost 3 bases; unmatched junction nucleotides: 16. The CDR3 covers 19 residues. CDR3 protein: CASSPRRSGGSLDYNEQFF. The CDR3 DNA reads TGTGCCAGCAGCCCACGGCGTAGCGGGGGGTCACTAGACTACAATGAGCAGTTCTTC.

The chain carries TRBV5-1 and TRBJ1-2; 7 bases agree with TRBD1. Trimming took 9 bases from V and 5 from J; bases not matched to a gene: 7. The germline V gene has CDR1 SGHRS and CDR2 YFSETQ. This CDR3 spans 12 amino acids. The CDR3 sequence is CATRTGSYGYTF. The DNA for the CDR3 is TGCGCCACCCGGACAGGAAGTTATGGCTACACCTTC.

The chain links TRBV12-3 or TRBV12-4 to TRBJ1-1; D might be TRBD1 (6 bases). CDR3 length equals 13 residues. Deletions cut 3 bases from V and 4 bases from J, with 9 bases between. In DNA form, the CDR3 reads TGTGCCAGCAGTTTGGGGGCGGGCACTGAAGCTTTCTTT. It yields the protein CASSLGAGTEAFF.

This clone was counted many times. The rearrangement uses TRBV10-3 and TRBJ1-3, with a possible D match to TRBD1 (5 bases). The V end lost 9 bases, the J end lost 0 bases, and 9 bases lay between the germline ends. CDR3 length: 13 residues. Per the germline V gene, CDR1 is ENHRY and CDR2 is SYGVKD. The CDR3 sequence is CAIRQPSGNTIYF. CDR3 DNA sequence: TGTGCCATACGACAGCCCTCTGGAAACACCATATATTTT.

The V and J genes are TRBV28 and TRBJ1-1, with 12 bases lining up with TRBD1. CDR3 size: 17 residues. Germline V gene data show CDR1 as MDHEN and CDR2 as SYDVKM. V shed 2 bases, J shed 1 base, and the junction held 5 bases outside the gene matches. Here the CDR3 reads CASSLPGTGGRNTEAFF. The CDR3 DNA reads as TGTGCCAGCAGTTTACCTGGGACAGGGGGCCGGAACACTGAAGCTTTCTTT.

This sequence joins TRBV3-1 (or the pseudogene TRBV3-2) and TRBJ1-2; possibly TRBD1 for D (5 bases). V was clipped by 1 base and J by 1 base, with 7 bases between them. This CDR3 is 14 amino acids long. Germline values: CDR1 LGHDT, CDR2 YNNKEL (reference sequence). The CDR3 reads CASSQVDSNYGYTF. The DNA of the CDR3 is TGTGCCAGCAGCCAAGTCGACAGTAACTATGGCTACACCTTC.

On this clone itself: The same CDR3 arises from other DNA sequences in this sample as well. V is TRBV29-1 and J is TRBJ1-1, with 8 nucleotides matching TRBD1. The CDR3 covers 12 residues. The V and J ends lost 6 bases and 2 bases, in that order; junction bases with no gene match: 2. The germline gives CDR1 SQVTM, CDR2 ANQGSEA. This CDR3 is CSVGQGNTEAFF. For the CDR3, the DNA is TGCAGCGTCGGACAGGGTAACACTGAAGCTTTCTTT.

The chain employs TRBV27 and TRBJ2-1; 12 bases align to TRBD2. CDR3 length: 18 amino acids. The V and J ends lost 4 bases and 2 bases, in that order; junction bases with no gene match: 9. Per germline, CDR1 MNHEY and CDR2 SMNVEV (reference sequence). CDR3 coding DNA: TGTGCCAGCAGTTATTCGGGACTAGCGGGCGAGCCCTACAATGAGCAGTTCTTC. It encodes CASSYSGLAGEPYNEQFF.